The T cell receptor beta chain under discussion was sequenced for a study of cytomegalovirus exposure and HLA in healthy donors. Trimming removed 6 bases from V and 2 bases from J, with 16 bases in between. Per germline, CDR1 SGHVS and CDR2 FQNEAQ. This CDR3 has 16 amino acids. PCR primers comprised 60 Vbeta and 13 Jbeta primers. Here immunoSEQ multiplex PCR was the method, and the copy in TCRdb shows in-frame clones only, minus some. In all, the sample yields around 100,000 clones. Notes on this clone: The antigen remains unidentified.

Findings of the study overall: A few chains linked to CMV were shown in vitro to be specific for CMV antigens. Later on, a genetic analysis was performed. It linked a missense variant in DCLRE1C with V- and J-gene trimming of TCR beta.

The chain recombines TRBV7-8 with TRBJ2-2; possible D gene TRBD1, 5 bases. The TCR comes from a man aged 35 to 55 in good health and CMV-seronegative. The sample comprised PBMCs. Here the CDR3 reads CASRPLPRVNTGELFF. The CDR3 DNA is TGTGCCAGCAGGCCCCTCCCCAGGGTCAACACCGGGGAGCTGTTTTTT.